Listed below are T cell receptor beta chains from one sample, sequenced in a study of regulatory T cells in long-lasting Graves disease. One entry per CDR3 protein results from TCRdb running MiXCR on the multiplex PCR reads. This sample has some 410,000 distinct CDR3 sequences, with 16% found just once. These data also featured in a second study, about T cells in Graves' hyperthyroidism and ophthalmopathy.

Sequenced material: peripheral blood mononuclear cells (PBMCs), taken at new diagnosis, from a patient treated with antithyroid drugs. All receptors derive from a woman aged 25 to 39 with Graves disease. The CDR3 runs from the conserved cysteine through the conserved F or W. A D gene is named only where the DNA matches it firmly. A row's size may be missing; if present it is once, few, many or a size class.

J gene,clone size,D gene,V gene,CDR3 protein,CDR3 DNA
TRBJ1-2,.,.,TRBV6-1,CASSNDDRSNYGYTF,TGTGCCAGCAGTAATGATGACAGGTCTAACTATGGCTACACCTTC
TRBJ2-7,many,.,TRBV27,CASMAGSYEQYF,TGTGCCAGCATGGCAGGATCCTACGAGCAGTACTTC
TRBJ2-7,.,TRBD2,TRBV13,CASSGLAGGPSSWEQYF,TGTGCCAGCAGCGGGCTAGCGGGAGGGCCGTCTTCGTGGGAGCAGTACTTC
TRBJ2-3,few,.,TRBV30,CAWSGAGLAPDTQYF,TGTGCCTGGAGTGGGGCCGGGCTCGCTCCAGATACGCAGTATTTT
TRBJ2-1,few,.,TRBV3-1,CASSGSGTPGNEQFF,TGTGCCAGCAGCGGCTCCGGGACCCCCGGCAATGAGCAGTTCTTC
TRBJ1-2,few,.,TRBV7-9,CASSSGQPYYGYTF,TGTGCCAGCAGCTCAGGACAGCCGTACTATGGCTACACCTTC
TRBJ2-1,few,.,TRBV5-4,CASSPAVSSYNEQFF,TGTGCCAGCAGCCCAGCGGTTAGCTCCTACAATGAGCAGTTCTTC
TRBJ2-7,many,.,TRBV18,CASSPSRTWGYEQYF,TGTGCCAGCTCACCTTCCCGGACGTGGGGCTACGAGCAGTACTTC
TRBJ2-1,.,.,TRBV4-1,CASSQAPRDEQFF,TGCGCCAGCAGCCAAGCCCCAAGGGATGAGCAGTTCTTC
TRBJ2-5,.,.,TRBV7-8,CASSLGAIQETQYF,TGTGCCAGCAGCTTAGGAGCGATCCAAGAGACCCAGTACTTC
TRBJ2-1,.,.,TRBV10-1,CASSNPQGDNEQFF,TGCGCCAGCAGTAATCCACAGGGAGACAATGAGCAGTTCTTC
TRBJ2-3,many,TRBD2,TRBV6-5,CASSYRREVGTDTQYF,TGTGCCAGCAGTTACAGGCGGGAGGTCGGCACAGATACGCAGTATTTT
TRBJ1-5,many,.,TRBV30,CAWRGEVNQPQHF,TGTGCCTGGAGAGGGGAGGTAAATCAGCCCCAGCATTTT
TRBJ2-3,many,TRBD2,TRBV7-2,CASSLEGLALPDTQYF,TGTGCCAGCAGCTTAGAGGGACTAGCCTTGCCAGATACGCAGTATTTT
TRBJ2-2,few,.,TRBV9,CASSVPMNTGELFF,TGTGCCAGCAGCGTTCCTATGAACACCGGGGAGCTGTTTTTT
TRBJ1-3,few,.,TRBV27,CASTAGNTIYF,TGTGCCAGCACCGCGGGAAACACCATATATTTT
TRBJ1-2,few,.,TRBV6-2/TRBV6-3,CASSSSQGNYGYTF,TGTGCCAGCAGTTCCAGCCAGGGTAACTATGGCTACACCTTC
TRBJ1-5,few,TRBD1,TRBV9,CASGETGDQPQHF,TGTGCCAGCGGGGAGACAGGGGATCAGCCCCAGCATTTT
TRBJ2-6,few,.,TRBV7-9,CASTPIGSGPWAGANVLTF,TGTGCCAGCACCCCAATCGGCAGCGGTCCTTGGGCTGGGGCCAACGTCCTGACTTTC
TRBJ2-7,many,.,TRBV20-1,CSARQVYEQYF,TGCAGTGCTCGACAGGTCTACGAGCAGTACTTC
TRBJ2-3,many,.,TRBV30,CAWPSTPIPTDTQYF,TGTGCCTGGCCCTCTACTCCTATACCCACAGATACGCAGTATTTT
TRBJ1-1,.,.,TRBV6-2/TRBV6-3,CASSYLLKQGAFF,TGTGCCAGCAGTTACCTCTTAAAACAGGGTGCTTTCTTT
TRBJ2-7,.,.,TRBV4-1,CASSQDLATIYEQYF,TGCGCCAGCAGCCAAGATCTAGCGACCATCTACGAGCAGTACTTC
TRBJ2-1,many,TRBD2,TRBV24-1,CATSDSLPREGSYNEQFF,TGTGCCACCAGTGACTCTCTCCCGCGGGAGGGATCCTACAATGAGCAGTTCTTC
TRBJ2-7,many,TRBD2,TRBV20-1,CSARATSGRREQYF,TGCAGTGCTAGGGCGACTAGCGGGAGGAGAGAGCAGTACTTC
TRBJ2-1,many,.,TRBV7-9,CASSLNFEQFF,TGTGCCAGCAGCCTTAACTTTGAGCAGTTCTTC
TRBJ2-5,many,.,TRBV2,CASKTTLEETQYF,TGTGCCAGTAAGACAACACTCGAAGAGACCCAGTACTTC
TRBJ1-1,many,.,TRBV10-3,CAISDETGGSTEAFF,TGTGCCATCAGTGACGAGACAGGAGGGAGCACTGAAGCTTTCTTT
TRBJ2-1,.,.,TRBV18,CASSPLFSGRPYNEQFF,TGTGCCAGCTCACCACTATTCTCCGGGAGACCCTACAATGAGCAGTTCTTC
TRBJ2-7,many,TRBD2,TRBV5-1,CASSFSGSSNEQYF,TGTGCCAGCAGCTTTAGCGGGAGTTCCAACGAGCAGTACTTC
TRBJ1-1,.,.,TRBV29-1,CSVEALGIAFF,TGCAGCGTTGAAGCCTTAGGGATAGCTTTCTTT
TRBJ2-7,.,.,TRBV6-5,CASRYLKDPVSEQYF,TGTGCCAGCAGGTACCTGAAAGACCCAGTCTCCGAGCAGTACTTC
TRBJ1-2,.,.,TRBV5-4,CASSSPGVHGYTF,TGTGCCAGCAGTAGCCCAGGGGTTCATGGCTACACCTTC
TRBJ1-5,many,.,TRBV5-1,CATTPRDGNQPQHF,TGCGCCACCACTCCCCGGGACGGCAATCAGCCCCAGCATTTT
TRBJ1-3,.,.,TRBV28,CASRAAPHSGNTIYF,TGTGCCAGCAGGGCCGCCCCGCACTCTGGAAACACCATATATTTT
TRBJ2-7,many,.,TRBV28,CASSWTSVRHEQYF,TGTGCCAGCAGTTGGACAAGCGTCCGCCACGAGCAGTACTTC
TRBJ1-1,.,.,TRBV7-9,CASSLARETTEAFF,TGTGCCAGCAGCTTAGCGAGGGAAACCACTGAAGCTTTCTTT
TRBJ2-1,many,TRBD1,TRBV11-3,CASSFKGQGSEQFF,TGTGCCAGCAGCTTTAAGGGACAGGGGAGTGAGCAGTTCTTC
TRBJ2-7,many,.,TRBV28,CASSRDVSYEQYF,TGTGCCAGCAGCAGGGACGTCTCCTACGAGCAGTACTTC
TRBJ2-7,few,.,TRBV29-1,CSVRGFYEQYF,TGCAGCGTTAGGGGCTTCTACGAGCAGTACTTC
TRBJ2-1,many,.,TRBV6-2/TRBV6-3,CASSYSTLRRDNEQFF,TGTGCCAGCAGTTACTCGACTCTGCGACGCGACAATGAGCAGTTCTTC